This T cell receptor (beta chain) was sequenced in a study of chemoradiotherapy in HPV16-positive cancers. Using immunoSEQ multiplex PCR, the repertoire was profiled, and TCRdb retains in-frame clones only, with some absent. The sample holds about 2,700 clones, approximately 88% seen once. Details on this clone: Its antigen is currently unknown.

Overall study findings and caveats: For HPV16-positive patients, expanding HPV-responsive T cells associated with longer recurrence-free survival. Candidate HPV-specific clones and E7-related TCR motifs grew in tumor during treatment.

Trimming took 6 bases from V and 4 from J, leaving 12 bases between them. The germline CDR1 and CDR2 sequences are MDHEN and SYDVKM. This CDR3 is 13 amino acids long. The source is a human donor with HPV-associated anogenital cancer. The material sequenced was tumor tissue, taken from a patient who underwent chemoradiotherapy. The rearrangement joins TRBV28 to TRBJ2-5; D not certain. CDR3 loop: CASSQPFRETQYF. The CDR3 coding sequence is TGTGCCAGCAGCCAACCTTTTAGAGAGACCCAGTACTTC. The entire variable domain, with the rest obtained from reference TRBV28 and TRBJ2-5, is as follows: DVKVTQSSRYLVKRTGEKVFLECVQDMDHENMFWYRQDPGLGLRLIYFSYDVKMKEKGDIPEGYSVSREKKERFSLILESASTNQTSMYLCASSQPFRETQYFGPGTRLLVL.